A single sample gave rise to the 27 T cell receptor beta chains below, sequenced in a study of blood T cell repertoires in COVID-19. The data were produced by immunoSEQ multiplex PCR, yet TCRdb's version contains in-frame clones alone and is incomplete. The top ten hold less than 8.5% of the sample, which has about 130,000 clones, 85% seen once. The material sequenced was peripheral blood. Receptor source: an elderly man with active or convalescent COVID-19.

The genes are TRBV27 and TRBJ2-7, with 8 bases that match TRBD2. The ends lost 6 bases at V and 4 bases at J; junction bases unmatched: 11. Germline CDR1 MNHEY, CDR2 SMNVEV (reference sequence). The CDR3 extends over 15 amino acids. CDR3: CASRSLGREVYEQYF. The CDR3 bases are TGTGCCAGCAGATCCCTAGGGCGGGAGGTTTACGAGCAGTACTTC.

V usage is TRBV5-1 and J usage is TRBJ1-4; 7 bases fit TRBD1. This CDR3 comprises 14 residues. Germline V gene data show CDR1 as SGHRS and CDR2 as YFSETQ. Losses at the gene ends were 4 bases for V and 4 bases for J; bases not matched to a gene: 4. The chain's CDR3 is CASSPDRFNEKLFF. CDR3 coding DNA: TGCGCCAGCAGCCCGGACAGGTTTAATGAAAAACTGTTTTTT. Drawing the rest from reference TRBV5-1 and TRBJ1-4, the complete variable domain is KAGVTQTPRYLIKTRGQQVTLSCSPISGHRSVSWYQQTPGQGLQFLFEYFSETQRNKGNFPGRFSGRQFSNSRSEMNVSTLELGDSALYLCASSPDRFNEKLFFGSGTQLSVL.

This chain links TRBV27 with TRBJ2-3, with 9 bases fitting TRBD1. V dropped 10 bases and J dropped 3; count of bases not matched to a gene: 8. Germline V CDR1 and CDR2: MNHEY, SMNVEV (reference sequence). The CDR3 is made up of 14 amino acids. The chain's CDR3 is CATRGQGRTDTQYF. CDR3 coding DNA: TGTGCCACCCGAGGACAGGGGAGAACAGATACGCAGTATTTT.

V is TRBV7-3 and J is TRBJ1-1; TRBD1 might be the D (6 bases). CDR1 is SGHTA, CDR2 FQGTGA, per germline. V was pared by 7 bases and J by 0 bases, with 12 bases between. The CDR3 totals 14 residues. This CDR3 is CASKRTEMNTEAFF. The CDR3 DNA follows: TGTGCCAGCAAGAGGACAGAGATGAACACTGAAGCTTTCTTT.

This clone showed up just once. The genes are TRBV28 and TRBJ2-5; maybe TRBD2 (6 bases). The CDR3 has 15 amino acids. Germline CDR1 and CDR2: MDHEN and SYDVKM. V was trimmed by 3 bases and J by 2 bases, leaving 13 bases between them. CDR3 in amino acids: CASSLAGNAQETQYF. The CDR3 coding sequence is TGTGCCAGCAGTTTGGCGGGGAATGCGCAAGAGACCCAGTACTTC. The variable domain in full, with the rest retrieved from reference TRBV28 and TRBJ2-5, is DVKVTQSSRYLVKRTGEKVFLECVQDMDHENMFWYRQDPGLGLRLIYFSYDVKMKEKGDIPEGYSVSREKKERFSLILESASTNQTSMYLCASSLAGNAQETQYFGPGTRLLVL.

The V call is TRBV27, the J call TRBJ2-3; TRBD2 matches 9 bases. The CDR3 runs to 15 residues. The germline V gene has CDR1 MNHEY and CDR2 SMNVEV (reference sequence). The V segment lost 4 bases and the J segment 2 bases; nucleotides outside the gene matches: 4. CDR3 sequence (DNA): TGTGCCAGCAGTTCCAGCGGGGGGTTCACAGATACGCAGTATTTT. It translates to CASSSSGGFTDTQYF.

The chain carries TRBV11-3 and TRBJ1-6; no clear D. In germline, CDR1 is SGHNT, CDR2 YENEEA. This CDR3 is 13 amino acids long. The V gene lost 5 bases and the J gene lost 7 bases, with 9 bases spanning the gap. The CDR3: CASSREANSPLHF. CDR3 nucleotide sequence: TGTGCCAGCAGCCGCGAGGCCAATTCACCCCTCCACTTT.

The rearrangement uses TRBV19 and TRBJ2-7; D may be TRBD1 (5 bases). V shed 7 bases and J shed 4 bases, with 23 bases lying between them. Germline CDR1 reads LNHDA; CDR2 reads SQIVND (reference sequence). This CDR3 is built from 16 residues. As DNA, the CDR3 is TGTGCCAGTACCTCCAGGGATACAGGCTCCTCTTACGAGCAGTACTTC. Protein product: CASTSRDTGSSYEQYF. Full variable domain (remainder filled in from reference TRBV19 and TRBJ2-7): DGGITQSPKYLFRKEGQNVTLSCEQNLNHDAMYWYRQDPGQGLRLIYYSQIVNDFQKGDIAEGYSVSREKKESFPLTVTSAQKNPTAFYLCASTSRDTGSSYEQYFGPGTRLTVT.

This chain connects TRBV4-1 to TRBJ1-4; D remains unclear. Germline V gives CDR1 MGHRA, CDR2 YSYEKL. V lost 4 bases to trimming and J lost 4 bases, with 10 bases between them. The CDR3 is made up of 14 amino acids. As DNA, the CDR3 is TGCGCCAGCAGCCCGGGGTTTGGTAATGAAAAACTGTTTTTT. Its translation: CASSPGFGNEKLFF.

V gene TRBV10-3 combines with J gene TRBJ1-2; tentative D call: TRBD1 (5 bases). Germline CDR1 is ENHRY and CDR2 is SYGVKD. V was pared by 6 bases and J by 0 bases, with 8 bases between. CDR3 size: 13 residues. The CDR3 bases are TGTGCCATCAGCACAGGCGCTAACTATGGCTACACCTTC. Translated, it gives CAISTGANYGYTF.

This chain joins TRBV5-4 and TRBJ1-3, with unresolved D. The CDR3 has 13 residues. V was cut by 2 bases and J by 3 bases, with 6 bases left in between. The germline V gene has CDR1 SGHNT and CDR2 YYREEE (reference sequence). CDR3 sequence: CASSLYGGNTIYF. The DNA of the CDR3 is TGTGCCAGCAGCTTATACGGTGGAAACACCATATATTTT. Filled out from reference TRBV5-4 and TRBJ1-3, the complete variable domain reads ETGVTQSPTHLIKTRGQQVTLRCSSQSGHNTVSWYQQALGQGPQFIFQYYREEENGRGNFPPRFSGLQFPNYSSELNVNALELDDSALYLCASSLYGGNTIYFGEGSWLTVV.

The chain employs TRBV5-4 and TRBJ2-3; 7 bases align to TRBD2. Germline CDR1 reads SGHNT; CDR2 reads YYREEE (reference sequence). With 4 bases clipped from V and 4 bases from J, the junction kept 9 bases outside the gene matches. This CDR3 region has 15 residues. CDR3 protein: CASSPSGSVPDTQYF. The CDR3 nucleotides read TGTGCCAGCAGCCCTAGCGGATCCGTCCCAGATACGCAGTATTTT.

V usage is TRBV6-5 and J usage is TRBJ1-2, with 9 bases that match TRBD1. The germline V gene has CDR1 MNHEY and CDR2 SVGAGI. J gave up 4 bases and V 6 bases, and 6 bases lay outside the gene matches. The CDR3 has 14 residues. The CDR3 reads CASSLDRGVYGYTF. In DNA, the CDR3 is TGTGCCAGCAGCCTGGACAGGGGTGTCTATGGCTACACCTTC.

The rearrangement uses TRBV10-1 and TRBJ1-5, with D possibly matching TRBD1 (5 bases). V was clipped by 8 bases and J by 0 bases, with 17 bases between them. The CDR3 extends over 16 amino acids. Germline-derived CDR1 and CDR2 are WNHNN and SYGVQD (reference sequence). This chain's CDR3 is CASSGWQPDSNQPQHF. CDR3 coding DNA: TGCGCCAGCTCAGGGTGGCAGCCAGATAGCAATCAGCCCCAGCATTTT.

V is TRBV4-1 and J is TRBJ1-1, with D hard to call. This CDR3 has 17 amino acids. Germline V lookup: CDR1 MGHRA, CDR2 YSYEKL. The ends were cut back, 4 bases at V and 1 base at J, with 19 bases in the middle. The CDR3 sequence is CASSPEDWRRGNTEAFF. In nucleotides, the CDR3 is TGCGCCAGCAGCCCAGAAGACTGGCGTCGCGGGAACACTGAAGCTTTCTTT.

V gene TRBV6-5 combines with J gene TRBJ2-3; 8 nucleotides match TRBD1. The CDR3 covers 16 residues. The ends lost 4 bases at V and 1 base at J; junction bases unmatched: 7. Germline V gene lookup returns CDR1 MNHEY and CDR2 SVGAGI. This CDR3 is CASSSPGGAGTDTQYF. The CDR3 nucleotides read TGTGCCAGCAGTTCCCCAGGGGGCGCGGGCACAGATACGCAGTATTTT.

The chain is built from TRBV30 and TRBJ1-5, with unresolved D. There are 13 residues in the CDR3. Germline V CDR1 and CDR2: GTSNPN, SVGIG (reference sequence). Trimming cost V 3 bases and J 5 bases, with 11 bases left between them. The CDR3 is CAWSAEGDQPQHF. The DNA of the CDR3 is TGTGCCTGGAGCGCCGAGGGTGATCAGCCCCAGCATTTT.

V is TRBV27 and J is TRBJ1-5; 10 bases fit TRBD1. V dropped 3 bases and J dropped 7; count of bases not matched to a gene: 3. The CDR3 consists of 14 residues. Germline CDR1 is MNHEY and CDR2 is SMNVEV (reference sequence). The CDR3 protein is CASSFGTGVQPQHF. The DNA of the CDR3 is TGTGCCAGCAGTTTTGGGACAGGGGTACAGCCCCAGCATTTT.

This clone was seen only once. The chain links TRBV27 to TRBJ2-1; a weak D match, TRBD2 (5 bases). Germline lookup yields CDR1 MNHEY and CDR2 SMNVEV (reference sequence). Trimming left V 0 bases short and J 6 bases short, with 9 bases between. The CDR3 has 14 residues. The CDR3 sequence: CASSLSRAPNEQFF. The CDR3 DNA follows: TGTGCCAGCAGTTTATCGCGGGCCCCCAATGAGCAGTTCTTC.

This clone appeared a single time. This chain connects TRBV9 to TRBJ2-7; 10 bases fit TRBD1. This CDR3 is built from 14 residues. The V gene's germline CDR1 is SGDLS and CDR2 YYNGEE. J gave up 4 bases and V 4 bases, and 5 bases lay outside the gene matches. CDR3: CASSLGQGEYEQYF. In nucleotides, the CDR3 is TGTGCCAGCAGCCTCGGACAGGGGGAATACGAGCAGTACTTC.

This chain uses TRBV30 with TRBJ2-7; the match to TRBD2 covers 11 bases. The ends lost 4 bases at V and 3 bases at J; junction bases unmatched: 2. The V gene's germline CDR1 is GTSNPN and CDR2 SVGIG (reference sequence). CDR3 length: 13 residues. The CDR3 spells CAWKGLADYEQYF. The CDR3 bases are TGTGCCTGGAAGGGACTAGCGGACTACGAGCAGTACTTC.

This clone is a singleton in its sample. The genes are TRBV24-1 and TRBJ2-3, with D possibly matching TRBD2 (6 bases). Trimming removed 4 bases at V and 0 bases at J, with 10 bases between. CDR3 length equals 15 residues. Germline V gene lookup returns CDR1 KGHDR and CDR2 SFDVKD. In DNA, the CDR3 is TGTGCCACCAGTGACTCGAGCGGGAGCACAGATACGCAGTATTTT. This encodes CATSDSSGSTDTQYF.

V is TRBV5-4 and J is TRBJ2-5, with 9 bases aligning to TRBD1. The V segment lost 4 bases and the J segment 6 bases; nucleotides outside the gene matches: 10. The CDR3 is made up of 15 amino acids. CDR1 and CDR2 (germline): SGHNT, YYREEE (reference sequence). The CDR3 region is CASSPPGTGRKTQYF. The CDR3 DNA is TGTGCCAGCAGCCCACCCGGGACAGGGAGGAAGACCCAGTACTTC.

The chain employs TRBV4-1 and TRBJ1-1; TRBD1 aligns across 9 bases. This CDR3 contains 15 residues. The germline V gene has CDR1 MGHRA and CDR2 YSYEKL. With 10 bases clipped from V and 2 bases from J, the junction kept 11 bases outside the gene matches. The CDR3 nucleotides read TGCGCCACCTCTGGAGTGGGACAGGGCAACACTGAAGCTTTCTTT. Translated, it gives CATSGVGQGNTEAFF.

The gene calls are TRBV5-4 and TRBJ1-6, with D perhaps TRBD1 (6 bases). V shed 3 bases and J shed 9 bases, with 16 bases lying between them. Germline CDR1 SGHNT, CDR2 YYREEE (reference sequence). This CDR3 comprises 15 residues. The CDR3 is CASSSGGGVGSPLHF. The CDR3 DNA sequence: TGTGCCAGCAGCTCCGGGGGGGGCGTAGGTTCACCCCTCCACTTT.

V usage is TRBV7-2 and J usage is TRBJ1-3, with D possibly being TRBD1 (6 bases). CDR3 size: 15 residues. Trimming cost V 1 base and J 2 bases, with 9 bases left between them. Germline CDR1 reads SGHTA; CDR2 reads FQGNSA. The CDR3 is CASSLGDITGNTIYF. In nucleotides, the CDR3 is TGTGCCAGCAGCTTAGGGGACATCACTGGAAACACCATATATTTT.

The V gene is TRBV28, the J gene TRBJ2-1; D remains unclear. V was pared by 8 bases and J by 4 bases, with 15 bases between. The CDR3 is 14 residues long. CDR1 and CDR2 (germline): MDHEN, SYDVKM. The DNA of the CDR3 is TGTGCCAGCTCGGGTTTCTTGGCTTACAATGAGCAGTTCTTC. Protein sequence: CASSGFLAYNEQFF. The full variable domain, completed using reference TRBV28 and TRBJ2-1, is DVKVTQSSRYLVKRTGEKVFLECVQDMDHENMFWYRQDPGLGLRLIYFSYDVKMKEKGDIPEGYSVSREKKERFSLILESASTNQTSMYLCASSGFLAYNEQFFGPGTRLTVL.